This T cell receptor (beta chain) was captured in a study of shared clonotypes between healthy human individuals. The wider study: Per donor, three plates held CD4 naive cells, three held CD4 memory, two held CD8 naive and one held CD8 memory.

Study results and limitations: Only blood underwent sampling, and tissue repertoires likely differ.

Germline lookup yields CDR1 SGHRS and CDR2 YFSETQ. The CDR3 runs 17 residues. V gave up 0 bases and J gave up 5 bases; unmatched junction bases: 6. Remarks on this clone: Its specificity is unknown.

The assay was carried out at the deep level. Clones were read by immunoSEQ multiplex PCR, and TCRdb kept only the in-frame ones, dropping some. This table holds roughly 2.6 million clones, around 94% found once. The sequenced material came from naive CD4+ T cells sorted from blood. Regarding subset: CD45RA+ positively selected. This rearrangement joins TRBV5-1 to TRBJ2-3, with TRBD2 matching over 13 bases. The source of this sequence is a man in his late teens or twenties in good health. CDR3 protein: CASSLGLLAGGGDTQYF. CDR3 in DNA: TGCGCCAGCAGCTTGGGCCTACTAGCGGGAGGGGGAGATACGCAGTATTTT.